The rows below give T cell receptor beta chains drawn from one sample of a study of beta chain features in type 1 diabetes. Libraries were prepared by immunoSEQ multiplex PCR; TCRdb keeps only in-frame clonotypes and omits some of them. The table includes 430,000 or so clones, 9.5% to 12% detected once. Sequencing used naive CD4+ T cells from blood. The receptors shown here come from a woman aged 18 to 35 in good health. Each CDR3 is given with its conserved first and last residue. The D gene is left open where the match is weak. A row's size may be missing; if present it is once, few, many or a size class.

CDR3 DNA | CDR3 protein | D gene | V gene | clone size | J gene
TGTGCCAGCAGCTTTGGGGACCAGCAGGAAAAACTGTTTTTT | CASSFGDQQEKLFF | - | TRBV5-4 | - | TRBJ1-4
TGCAGCGTCCTCCCTCGGGGAAGAGAAAAACTGTTTTTT | CSVLPRGREKLFF | - | TRBV29-1 | - | TRBJ1-4
TGTGCCAGCTGGAGGACCGGGGAGCTGTTTTTT | CASWRTGELFF | - | TRBV19 | - | TRBJ2-2
TGCGCCAGCAGCCCGGGACAGGGACCAGAAGCTTTCTTT | CASSPGQGPEAFF | TRBD1 | TRBV5-1 | - | TRBJ1-1
TGTGCCAGCGAGGGGGCGGTTGGCAATTCACCCCTCCACTTT | CASEGAVGNSPLHF | TRBD1 | TRBV2 | - | TRBJ1-6
TGTGCCAGCAGCCAGGAGGGACTAGCGGGCCCCCTGAGAACAGATACGCAGTATTTT | CASSQEGLAGPLRTDTQYF | TRBD2 | TRBV4-2 | - | TRBJ2-3
TGTGCCAGCAGCTTGGACAAGTCGGGATGGGGCTACACCTTC | CASSLDKSGWGYTF | - | TRBV6-6 | - | TRBJ1-2
TGTGCCAGCAGCCAAGTTGACATGTGGGCCAAAAACATTCAGTACTTC | CASSQVDMWAKNIQYF | - | TRBV4-2 | - | TRBJ2-4
TGTGCCTGGACATCAGACTTGCAAGAGACCCAGTACTTC | CAWTSDLQETQYF | - | TRBV30 | few | TRBJ2-5
TGTGCCAGCAGCGCTGACAGGGGCCGGGAGACCCAGTACTTC | CASSADRGRETQYF | TRBD1 | TRBV7-2 | few | TRBJ2-5
TGTGCCAGCAGGAGCGGGGGATTTCATAATTCACCCCTCCACTTT | CASRSGGFHNSPLHF | - | TRBV2 | few | TRBJ1-6
TGTGCCAGTAGTATTGGGACGGGGCAAGAGACCCAGTACTTC | CASSIGTGQETQYF | - | TRBV19 | - | TRBJ2-5
TGTGCCAGCAGCTCTCAAGGGCAAATACAAGAGACCCAGTACTTC | CASSSQGQIQETQYF | - | TRBV7-9 | few | TRBJ2-5
TGTGCCAGCAGCTTACTAGGGGGCTCTGAAGATACGCAGTATTTT | CASSLLGGSEDTQYF | TRBD1 | TRBV7-2 | few | TRBJ2-3
TGCAGCGTTGAGGCAGGCAGGGGGGAGACCCAGTACTTC | CSVEAGRGETQYF | TRBD1 | TRBV29-1 | - | TRBJ2-5
TGCGCCAGCAGCCATAAACTAGCGGGAGGCACAGATACGCAGTATTTT | CASSHKLAGGTDTQYF | TRBD2 | TRBV4-3 | few | TRBJ2-3
TGTGCCAGCAGCCAAAATAAAGCGGGGGGCCACAATGAGCAGTTCTTC | CASSQNKAGGHNEQFF | TRBD2 | TRBV28 | - | TRBJ2-1
TGTGCCAGCAGCTTGTACGGGTTGGAGACCCAGTACTTC | CASSLYGLETQYF | - | TRBV13 | many | TRBJ2-5
TGTGCCAGCAGCAAGCGTCCCCCCGGGACAAATACAGATACGCAGTATTTT | CASSKRPPGTNTDTQYF | - | TRBV11-2 | few | TRBJ2-3
TGTGCCAGCAGAATGGGACTAGCGGGATGGAGGGGCACAGATACGCAGTATTTT | CASRMGLAGWRGTDTQYF | TRBD2 | TRBV5-6 | - | TRBJ2-3
TGTGCCAGCAGCCCCGCGCGACAGGGAATGAGCACTGAAGCTTTCTTT | CASSPARQGMSTEAFF | TRBD1 | TRBV7-8 | - | TRBJ1-1
TGTGCCAGCAGCCGAGGAGGCAGCCAAGAGACCCAGTACTTC | CASSRGGSQETQYF | - | TRBV7-2 | few | TRBJ2-5
TGCGCCAGCAGCCAAGGGACAGGGGATGAAAAACTGTTTTTT | CASSQGTGDEKLFF | TRBD1 | TRBV4-3 | - | TRBJ1-4
TGTGCCAGCAGATTCACAGGGTCAGGAAATTCACCCCTCCACTTT | CASRFTGSGNSPLHF | - | TRBV2 | few | TRBJ1-6
TGTGCCACCAGCAGAGATCGCGGGGAGCTGTTTTTT | CATSRDRGELFF | - | TRBV15 | - | TRBJ2-2
TGCGCCAGCAGCCTCGGTGTCCAAGAGACCCAGTACTTC | CASSLGVQETQYF | - | TRBV4-1 | - | TRBJ2-5